The 21 T cell receptor beta chains below come from one sample, sequenced in a study of OX40 agonist ivuxolimab in advanced cancers. Method: immunoSEQ multiplex PCR; TCRdb's copy keeps in-frame clones and lacks some. The table includes tens of thousands of clones, 85% to 95% detected once. The sequenced sample was CD4+ or CD8+ T cells sorted from blood, obtained in a trial of the OX40 agonist ivuxolimab. Receptor source: an adult with an advanced solid tumor such as melanoma, head and neck, liver or kidney cancer.

This clone was observed once. The chain employs TRBV6-5 and TRBJ2-3, with D uncertain. Deletions cut 6 bases from V and 6 bases from J, with 10 bases between. CDR1 is MNHEY, CDR2 SVGAGI, per germline. The CDR3 is made up of 12 amino acids. In DNA form, the CDR3 reads TGTGCCAGCAGGACCGATTTTGATACGCAGTATTTT. Translation gives CASRTDFDTQYF.

The chain combines TRBV7-8 with TRBJ2-1; TRBD2 matches at 9 bases. V trimming: 5 bases; J trimming: 3 bases; junction bases outside the gene matches: 2. Per germline, CDR1 SGHVS and CDR2 FQNEAQ. The CDR3 runs to 14 residues. In DNA form, the CDR3 reads TGTGCCAGCAGCGGTAGCGGGAGCTACAATGAGCAGTTCTTC. Protein product: CASSGSGSYNEQFF.

The chain joins TRBV27 to TRBJ2-7, with D unresolved. V lost 2 bases and J lost 11, with 13 bases in between. This CDR3 is 12 amino acids long. Germline CDR1 MNHEY, CDR2 SMNVEV (reference sequence). Here the CDR3 DNA reads TGTGCCAGCAGTTTAGATGGCTTACGGGAGTACTTC. This gives the protein CASSLDGLREYF.

The rearrangement joins TRBV27 to TRBJ2-3; TRBD1 might be the D (5 bases). Germline values: CDR1 MNHEY, CDR2 SMNVEV (reference sequence). This CDR3 has 15 residues. V was clipped by 5 bases and J by 4 bases, with 16 bases between them. The CDR3 DNA reads TGTGCCAGCAGTAACTCTTTAGGGGTGGCAGATACGCAGTATTTT. Translated, it gives CASSNSLGVADTQYF.

The table lists this clone with a few counts. CDR3 nucleotides: TGTGCCAGTAGTTTGGGGTCCGTTAACACTGAAGCTTTCTTT. Translated: CASSLGSVNTEAFF. V and J are TRBV19 and TRBJ1-1; D unresolved. The germline gives CDR1 LNHDA, CDR2 SQIVND (reference sequence). V shed 5 bases and J shed 2 bases, with 12 bases lying between them. This CDR3 is built from 14 residues.

The genes are TRBV27 and TRBJ2-3; no clear D gene. There are 15 residues in the CDR3. Trimming left V 5 bases short and J 0 bases short, with 12 bases between. From germline, CDR1 is MNHEY and CDR2 SMNVEV (reference sequence). CDR3 coding DNA: TGTGCCAGCAGTCAGAGAGAACTAAGCACAGATACGCAGTATTTT. Translated: CASSQRELSTDTQYF.

The rearrangement uses TRBV19 and TRBJ1-4, with D perhaps matching TRBD1 (5 bases). CDR3 length: 14 residues. V lost 4 bases and J lost 7, with 13 bases in between. Germline loops: CDR1 LNHDA, CDR2 SQIVND (reference sequence). Here the CDR3 DNA reads TGTGCCAGTAGTAGCCCTCTGGGGGGTGAAAAACTGTTTTTT. Translation: CASSSPLGGEKLFF. Filled out from reference TRBV19 and TRBJ1-4, the complete variable domain reads DGGITQSPKYLFRKEGQNVTLSCEQNLNHDAMYWYRQDPGQGLRLIYYSQIVNDFQKGDIAEGYSVSREKKESFPLTVTSAQKNPTAFYLCASSSPLGGEKLFFGSGTQLSVL.

This chain links TRBV5-1 with TRBJ1-1; D is undetermined. Germline assignment: CDR1 SGHRS and CDR2 YFSETQ. This CDR3 comprises 16 residues. Trimming left V 0 bases short and J 0 bases short, with 12 bases between. The CDR3 sequence is CASSLGSRTLNTEAFF. CDR3 bases: TGCGCCAGCAGCTTGGGGTCCCGGACTTTGAACACTGAAGCTTTCTTT.

The gene calls are TRBV19 and TRBJ2-4, with no clear D. V was clipped by 3 bases and J by 4 bases, with 7 bases between them. The CDR3 is made up of 13 amino acids. Germline assignment: CDR1 LNHDA and CDR2 SQIVND (reference sequence). CDR3: CASSIIGKNIQYF. The CDR3 DNA reads TGTGCCAGTAGTATCATCGGGAAAAACATTCAGTACTTC.

The CDR3 DNA sequence: TGTGCCAGCAGTTTTGGCGGGTTCACTGAAGCTTTCTTT. It specifies CASSFGGFTEAFF. The rearrangement joins TRBV27 to TRBJ1-1; D gene ambiguous. V dropped 3 bases and J dropped 4 bases, with 9 bases sitting between them. The CDR3 has 13 residues. The germline gives CDR1 MNHEY, CDR2 SMNVEV (reference sequence).

J is TRBJ1-6 and V is TRBV7-3; TRBD1 might be the D (5 bases). The germline CDR1 and CDR2 sequences are SGHTA and FQGTGA. This CDR3 is 14 amino acids long. Trimming took off 7 bases at V and 6 bases at J, with 13 bases between the two ends. For the CDR3, the DNA is TGTGCCAGCACCTGCCAGGGTTTTAATTCACCCCTCCACTTT. This sequence encodes CASTCQGFNSPLHF.

This clone was counted between two and nine times. The gene calls are TRBV7-9 and TRBJ1-2; D is unclear. Germline loops: CDR1 SEHNR, CDR2 FQNEAQ (reference sequence). Deletions cut 2 bases from V and 4 bases from J, with 8 bases between. CDR3 length equals 13 residues. CDR3 protein: CASSLSITYGYTF. The DNA of the CDR3 is TGTGCCAGCAGCTTATCCATTACCTATGGCTACACCTTC.

The CDR3 region has the DNA TGCAGCGTTGAGAGTTACTACGAGCAGTACTTC. This codes for CSVESYYEQYF. The chain has TRBV29-1 and TRBJ2-7; D gene ambiguous. CDR1 is SQVTM, CDR2 ANQGSEA, per germline. Trimming removed 3 bases at V and 3 bases at J, with 6 bases between. There are 11 residues in the CDR3.

The chain is built from TRBV11-2 and TRBJ2-7; 7 bases agree with TRBD1. CDR3 length: 12 residues. V was pared by 8 bases and J by 2 bases, with 3 bases of the junction left unmatched. Germline V gene sequence: CDR1 SGHAT, CDR2 FQNNGV. The CDR3 protein is CASSGGAYEQYF. The CDR3 region has the DNA TGTGCCAGCTCAGGGGGAGCCTACGAGCAGTACTTC.

The V and J genes are TRBV5-1 and TRBJ2-7; the D gene could be TRBD1 or TRBD2 (6 bases each). The CDR3 sequence is 14 residues long. Germline assignment: CDR1 SGHRS and CDR2 YFSETQ. The V end lost 0 bases, the J end lost 6 bases, and 13 bases lay between the germline ends. CDR3 bases: TGCGCCAGCAGCTTGGTAGGGGGGTTGAGCGAGCAGTACTTC. Encoded protein: CASSLVGGLSEQYF.

The chain recombines TRBV13 with TRBJ1-5, with 8 bases matching TRBD1. With 5 bases clipped from V and 5 bases from J, the junction kept 2 bases outside the gene matches. The CDR3 consists of 13 residues. In germline, CDR1 is PRHDT, CDR2 FYEKMQ (reference sequence). In DNA form, the CDR3 reads TGTGCCAGCAGCATACAGGGGGATCAGCCCCAGCATTTT. Protein product: CASSIQGDQPQHF. The full variable domain, in which reference TRBV13 and TRBJ1-5 provide the parts outside the CDR3, is AAGVIQSPRHLIKEKRETATLKCYPIPRHDTVYWYQQGPGQDPQFLISFYEKMQSDKGSIPDRFSAQQFSDYHSELNMSSLELGDSALYFCASSIQGDQPQHFGDGTRLSIL.

This chain's CDR3 is CASSWDSGRDTQYF. The CDR3 DNA sequence: TGTGCCAGCAGTTGGGATAGCGGGAGAGATACGCAGTATTTT. The chain uses TRBV27 and TRBJ2-3, with 9 bases aligning to TRBD2. The V gene end was trimmed by 4 bases and the J gene end by 5 bases; junction bases not matched to a gene: 4. Germline V gene data show CDR1 as MNHEY and CDR2 as SMNVEV (reference sequence). The CDR3 sequence is 14 residues long.

This CDR3 reads CASSLASTNEKLFF. Here the CDR3 DNA reads TGTGCCAGCAGCTTAGCGAGTACTAATGAAAAACTGTTTTTT. The chain uses TRBV7-6 and TRBJ1-4; D is ambiguous. Germline V lookup: CDR1 SGHVS, CDR2 FNYEAQ. V was shortened by 0 bases and J by 2 bases, with 4 bases between the two germline ends. The CDR3 contains 14 residues.

V and J are TRBV9 and TRBJ2-7; TRBD1 agrees at 9 bases. CDR1 and CDR2 from the germline V gene are SGDLS and YYNGEE. Trimming at V came to 1 base and at J to 6 bases, leaving 2 bases not matched to a gene. CDR3 size: 13 residues. The CDR3 spells CASSVRQGGEQYF. CDR3 nucleotides: TGTGCCAGCAGCGTAAGACAGGGGGGCGAGCAGTACTTC. Drawing the rest from reference TRBV9 and TRBJ2-7, the complete variable domain is DSGVTQTPKHLITATGQRVTLRCSPRSGDLSVYWYQQSLDQGLQFLIQYYNGEERAKGNILERFSAQQFPDLHSELNLSSLELGDSALYFCASSVRQGGEQYFGPGTRLTVT.

The chain has TRBV4-2 and TRBJ2-7, with D perhaps TRBD1 (6 bases). The V end lost 5 bases, the J end lost 4 bases, and 9 bases lay between the germline ends. Germline CDR1 is LGHNA and CDR2 is YNFKEQ. The CDR3 runs to 12 residues. The CDR3 region is CASSSQGYEQYF. For the CDR3, the DNA is TGTGCCAGCAGCTCGCAGGGGTACGAGCAGTACTTC.

The genes are TRBV4-1 and TRBJ2-5; D might be TRBD1 or TRBD2, each matching 6 bases. The V gene's germline CDR1 is MGHRA and CDR2 YSYEKL. The CDR3 covers 15 residues. The germline V and J ends were trimmed by 1 base and 5 bases, with 14 bases remaining between them. The CDR3 region is CASSQVYREDETQYF. The CDR3 bases are TGCGCCAGCAGCCAAGTTTACAGGGAGGACGAGACCCAGTACTTC.